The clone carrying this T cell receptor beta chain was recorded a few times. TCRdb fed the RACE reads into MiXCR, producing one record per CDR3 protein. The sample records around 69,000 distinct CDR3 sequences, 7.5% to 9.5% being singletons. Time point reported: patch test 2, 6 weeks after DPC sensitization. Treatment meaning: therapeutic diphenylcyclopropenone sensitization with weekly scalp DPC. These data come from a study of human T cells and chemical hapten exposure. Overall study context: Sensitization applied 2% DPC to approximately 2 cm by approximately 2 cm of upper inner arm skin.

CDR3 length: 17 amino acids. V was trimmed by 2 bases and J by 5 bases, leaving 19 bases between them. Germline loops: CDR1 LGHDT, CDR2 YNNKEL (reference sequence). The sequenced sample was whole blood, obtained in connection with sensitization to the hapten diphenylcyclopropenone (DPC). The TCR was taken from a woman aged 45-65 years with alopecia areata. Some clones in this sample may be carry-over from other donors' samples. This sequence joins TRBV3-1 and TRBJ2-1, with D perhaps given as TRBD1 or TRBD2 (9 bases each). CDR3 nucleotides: TGTGCCAGCAGCCAACCTAGCGGGACAGGGTTGGACAATGAGCAGTTCTTC. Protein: CASSQPSGTGLDNEQFF.